This T cell receptor (beta chain) was sequenced for a study of T cells in Graves' hyperthyroidism and ophthalmopathy. The TCR beta CDR3 regions underwent amplification using RNA transcripts as the source. A first-round RT-PCR of the TCR CDR3 used the HTBI primer set. TCRdb reprocessed the multiplex PCR reads with MiXCR, giving one entry per CDR3 protein. The table shows about 400,000 distinct CDR3 sequences, with 12% to 15% occurring only once. Trimming stripped 5 bases from V and 0 bases from J, with 13 bases between. CDR3 length: 15 residues. The germline gives CDR1 LNHDA, CDR2 SQIVND (reference sequence).

The origin of this receptor is a woman under 30 with Graves' hyperthyroidism. Material: blood. The chain recombines TRBV19 with TRBJ1-2; D unclear. The CDR3 region has the DNA TGTGCCAGTAGTCCGACTTGGAGTCCTAACTATGGCTACACCTTC. Translating it yields CASSPTWSPNYGYTF.